The sample holds a few counts of the clone carrying this T cell receptor (beta chain). Its target is not known. This record belongs to a study of cytomegalovirus exposure and HLA in healthy donors. General study findings and limits: What TCR beta sequences reportedly achieved was accurate prediction of HLA-A and HLA-B alleles in most subjects.

With 60 Vbeta and 13 Jbeta primers, the PCR was carried out. The protocol was immunoSEQ multiplex PCR, while the TCRdb copy is restricted to in-frame clones and leaves out a portion. The sample records about 120,000 clones, approximately 80% being singletons. This clonotype was obtained from a young man in good health and CMV-seropositive. The source material was PBMCs.

The CDR3 spells CASSLAGSGANVLTF. CDR3 DNA sequence: TGCGCCAGCAGCTTGGCGGGGTCTGGGGCCAACGTCCTGACTTTC. This rearrangement joins TRBV5-1 to TRBJ2-6; tentatively, D is TRBD2 (5 bases). The ends were cut back, 0 bases at V and 1 base at J, with 5 bases in the middle. Germline CDR1 and CDR2: SGHRS and YFSETQ. This CDR3 has 15 amino acids.